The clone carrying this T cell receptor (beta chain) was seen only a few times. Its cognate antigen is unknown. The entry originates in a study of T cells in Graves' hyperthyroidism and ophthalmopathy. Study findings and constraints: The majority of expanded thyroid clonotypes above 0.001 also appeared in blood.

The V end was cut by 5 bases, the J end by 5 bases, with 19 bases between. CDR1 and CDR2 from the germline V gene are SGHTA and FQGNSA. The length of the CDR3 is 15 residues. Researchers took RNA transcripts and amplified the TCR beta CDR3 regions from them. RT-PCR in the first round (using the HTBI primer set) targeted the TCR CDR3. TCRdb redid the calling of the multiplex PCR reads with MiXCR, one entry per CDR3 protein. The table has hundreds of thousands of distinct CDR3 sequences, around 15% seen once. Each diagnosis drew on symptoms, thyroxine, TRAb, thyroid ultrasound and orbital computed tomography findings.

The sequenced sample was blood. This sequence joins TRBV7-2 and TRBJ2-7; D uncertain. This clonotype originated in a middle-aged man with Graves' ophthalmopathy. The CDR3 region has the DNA TGTGCCAGCAGCCTCTTATCACGTTCTGGTCACGAGCAGTACTTC. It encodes CASSLLSRSGHEQYF.